This TCR beta chain was identified during a study of CD8+ T cells in alopecia areata. V shed 7 bases and J 6 bases; nucleotides not matched to a gene: 17. Germline CDR1 reads SQVTM; CDR2 reads ANQGSEA. The CDR3 spans 15 residues. Following extraction, RNA underwent reverse transcription to cDNA, which served as the sequencing template. Method: immunoSEQ multiplex PCR; TCRdb's copy keeps in-frame clones and lacks some. The sample holds about 290,000 clones; 55% to 75% are singletons and the top ten take approximately 1.7%. The treatment here: oral pan-JAK inhibitor, 5-10 mg twice daily. The V call is TRBV29-1, the J call TRBJ2-7; 8 positions match TRBD1. This sequence originates from a human donor with alopecia areata. The specimen comprised CD4+ T cells sorted from blood, sampled at week 24, from a patient treated with tofacitinib. The DNA for the CDR3 is TGCAGCGCCCGGACAGGGCCGTCGGTTGAGTCCGAGCAGTACTTC. As protein: CSARTGPSVESEQYF.